The clone carrying this T cell receptor beta chain has a handful of counts. Its antigen remains unknown. This sample stems from a study of T-cell memory formation after mild COVID-19. The wider study: Largely, TCR clusters stayed within a single donor.

Study-wide results and caveats: Within pre-infection memory, some responding clones were found, suggesting cross-reactive memory joined.

TCR alpha and TCR beta cDNA libraries with sample barcodes and UMIs came from 5'RACE using constant-segment primers. TCRdb re-called the 5' RACE reads with MiXCR, one entry per CDR3 protein. The sample includes approximately 260,000 distinct CDR3 sequences, roughly 17% of them seen just once. The CDR3 consists of 12 residues. Trimming removed 7 bases from V and 4 bases from J, with 12 bases in between. The germline CDR1 and CDR2 sequences are SGHRS and YFSETQ. The source is a man in his late teens or twenties who had mild COVID-19 (a few samples of this study predate the infection). Cell type and time point are not known. This chain joins TRBV5-1 and TRBJ2-7; D is perhaps TRBD1 (5 bases). The sequencing input was PBMCs or a T cell subset sorted from them (not recorded which). For the CDR3, the DNA is TGCGCCAGCGGATTCCAGGGATACGAGCAGTACTTC. Amino acid sequence: CASGFQGYEQYF.